The TCR beta chain under discussion was sequenced for a study of regulatory T cells in long-lasting Graves disease. According to the study, TCR beta libraries were built with iRepertoire HTBI primers and CDR3-region Arm-PCR. TCRdb recomputed calls from the multiplex PCR reads with MiXCR, one row per CDR3 protein. The top ten clones hold around 12% of a sample with hundreds of thousands of distinct CDR3 sequences, around 15% of them seen once. The table lists this clonotype with many counts. The CDR3 spans 14 residues. The V and J ends lost 6 bases and 1 base respectively, with 14 bases between them. From germline, CDR1 is GTSNPN and CDR2 SVGIG (reference sequence). The time point here: newly diagnosed GD, antithyroid drugs for less than 3 months. PBMC RNA was the source of the TCR library. These data were also filed under a second study, of T cells in Graves' hyperthyroidism and ophthalmopathy.

The source of this sequence is a man aged 18 to 35 with Graves disease. This material consisted of peripheral blood mononuclear cells (PBMCs), taken at new diagnosis, from a patient treated with antithyroid drugs. The chain uses TRBV30 and TRBJ2-3, with D possibly being TRBD2 (6 bases). The CDR3 region has the DNA TGTGCCTGCCCTGGGGCTAGCGGCACAGATACGCAGTATTTT. This encodes CACPGASGTDTQYF.